These 3 T cell receptor beta chains originate from one sample sequenced in a study of post-analysis software for immune sequencing data. General observations from the study: Patients had higher frequencies than controls of roughly 5 TRBV segments, including TRBV5-6, TRBV5-1 and TRBV20-1.

The TCR beta cDNA libraries carried unique molecular identifiers. In TCRdb, the PCR reads were re-called with MiXCR into one record per CDR3 protein. The table has some 700,000 distinct CDR3 sequences, approximately 60% seen once. These receptors' antigens are unknown. The sequencing input was blood. All receptors derive from a girl aged 2 to 10 with multiple sclerosis.

This clonotype was counted a few times. The chain carries TRBV29-1 and TRBJ2-1; 13 positions agree with TRBD2. The CDR3 contains 14 residues. Germline trimming cut 6 bases from V and 5 bases from J; bases unmatched to any gene: 4. The germline V gene has CDR1 SQVTM and CDR2 ANQGSEA. CDR3 sequence (DNA): TGCAGCGTCGGACTAGCGGGAGTCGACAATGAGCAGTTCTTC. Translated, it gives CSVGLAGVDNEQFF.

This clonotype has just a few counts. This chain connects TRBV29-1 to TRBJ2-1, with 8 bases lining up with TRBD1. Trimming removed 7 bases from V and 8 bases from J; junction bases left unmatched: 19. The CDR3 runs 16 residues. In germline, CDR1 is SQVTM, CDR2 ANQGSEA. The CDR3 is CSATNHQGARDDEQFF. The CDR3 nucleotides read TGCAGCGCCACAAACCATCAGGGGGCAAGGGACGATGAGCAGTTCTTC.

The rearrangement joins TRBV12-3 or TRBV12-4 to TRBJ1-2; TRBD1 aligns across 9 bases. Germline trimming cut 5 bases from V and 4 bases from J; bases unmatched to any gene: 5. The CDR3 runs 14 residues. The CDR3 here is CASSTTGGGYGYTF. The CDR3 DNA reads TGTGCCAGCAGTACTACAGGGGGCGGCTATGGCTACACCTTC.